The 6 T cell receptor beta chains below all came from one sample that was sequenced in a study of Graves' ophthalmopathy and Graves' hyperthyroidism. TCR beta CDR3 regions were amplified from RNA transcripts. Amplification began with first-round RT-PCR using HTBI primers, then second-round multiplex PCR was performed. Each CDR3 protein gets one entry after TCRdb re-called the multiplex PCR reads with MiXCR. The repertoire holds 620,000 or so distinct CDR3 sequences, with 22% as singletons. What was sequenced was peripheral blood. Every receptor here comes from a woman aged 18-35 years with stable Graves' hyperthyroidism. Some clones in this sample may be carry-over from other donors' samples.

This clonotype was seen a few times. The chain recombines TRBV20-1 with TRBJ2-7; D is unresolved. The CDR3 spans 13 residues. The germline gives CDR1 DFQATT, CDR2 SNEGSKA (reference sequence). V was trimmed by 7 bases and J by 0 bases, leaving 13 bases between them. In DNA, the CDR3 is TGCAGTGTAGGAGCCGTAAGCTCCTACGAGCAGTACTTC. This codes for CSVGAVSSYEQYF.

This clonotype occurred many times. The rearrangement joins TRBV7-2 to TRBJ2-7; possibly TRBD2 for D (6 bases). The V end lost 2 bases, the J end lost 0 bases, and 11 bases lay between the germline ends. CDR1 is SGHTA and CDR2 is FQGNSA in the germline V gene. This CDR3 comprises 15 residues. In nucleotides, the CDR3 is TGTGCCAGCAGCTTAAGACCTAGCGACTCCTACGAGCAGTACTTC. Protein sequence: CASSLRPSDSYEQYF.

This clonotype was counted ten times or more. The rearrangement uses TRBV20-1 and TRBJ1-1, with 8 bases identical to TRBD1. The CDR3 covers 13 residues. V lost 2 bases to trimming and J lost 6 bases; unmatched junction nucleotides: 5. Germline loops: CDR1 DFQATT, CDR2 SNEGSKA (reference sequence). The CDR3 sequence: CSARQQGDAEAFF. The CDR3, as DNA: TGCAGTGCTAGACAACAGGGGGACGCTGAAGCTTTCTTT.

This clonotype was counted at least ten times. The rearrangement uses TRBV29-1 and TRBJ2-5; TRBD2 might be the D (6 bases). V was cut by 3 bases and J by 5 bases, with 19 bases left in between. The germline gives CDR1 SQVTM, CDR2 ANQGSEA. The CDR3 has 15 residues. CDR3 sequence: CSVETPGLYLETQYF. CDR3 in DNA: TGCAGCGTTGAGACTCCGGGACTCTACCTGGAGACCCAGTACTTC.

This clonotype was seen at least ten times. A much larger clone lies one base from this, so it may be a read error. The rearrangement joins TRBV10-3 to TRBJ2-2; D is unclear. The germline V gene has CDR1 ENHRY and CDR2 SYGVKD. Trimming took off 5 bases at V and 2 bases at J, with 0 bases between the two ends. CDR3 length equals 11 residues. CDR3 nucleotides: TGTGCCATCAGTAACACCGGGGAGCTGTTTTTT. Its protein is CAISNTGELFF.

This clonotype was observed at least ten times. The V and J genes are TRBV28 and TRBJ2-7, with 9 bases lining up with TRBD2. The length of the CDR3 is 15 residues. Germline CDR1 reads MDHEN; CDR2 reads SYDVKM. Trimming at V came to 5 bases and at J to 3 bases, leaving 8 bases not matched to a gene. Written as DNA, the CDR3 is TGTGCCAGCAGTCTAGCGGGAAATGGAGGCTACGAGCAGTACTTC. Protein: CASSLAGNGGYEQYF.